Below, 21 T cell receptor beta chains from the same sample are listed, as sequenced in a study of blood T cell repertoires in COVID-19. Method: immunoSEQ multiplex PCR; TCRdb's copy keeps in-frame clones and lacks some. The data contain approximately 270,000 clones, 70% to 90% of them singletons. The sequenced sample consisted of PBMCs or T cells enriched from blood (not recorded which). The receptors here all came from a woman in her twenties or thirties with acute COVID-19.

The chain couples TRBV7-2 to TRBJ1-3; D unresolved. The V and J ends lost 5 bases and 4 bases respectively, with 15 bases between them. This CDR3 comprises 15 residues. CDR1 and CDR2 (germline): SGHTA, FQGNSA. The CDR3 spells CASSTISGRGNTIYF. The CDR3 DNA reads TGTGCCAGCAGCACGATTAGCGGGAGGGGAAACACCATATATTTT.

J is TRBJ2-3 and V is TRBV29-1; TRBD2 agrees at 14 bases. CDR1 SQVTM and CDR2 ANQGSEA come from the germline V gene. The CDR3 is made up of 15 amino acids. V lost 7 bases and J lost 1; bases outside the gene matches: 4. The CDR3: CSAGLAGAGTDTQYF. Written as DNA, the CDR3 is TGCAGCGCGGGACTAGCGGGAGCCGGCACAGATACGCAGTATTTT.

The chain employs TRBV5-1 and TRBJ1-1; possible D gene TRBD1, 5 bases. The germline V gene has CDR1 SGHRS and CDR2 YFSETQ. Trimming shortened V by 0 bases and J by 5 bases, and 14 bases separated the two germline ends. The CDR3 extends over 15 amino acids. Here the CDR3 DNA reads TGCGCCAGCAGCTTGGATATAGGGGTCGGGACTGAAGCTTTCTTT. Its protein is CASSLDIGVGTEAFF. Complete variable domain (other parts from reference TRBV5-1 and TRBJ1-1): KAGVTQTPRYLIKTRGQQVTLSCSPISGHRSVSWYQQTPGQGLQFLFEYFSETQRNKGNFPGRFSGRQFSNSRSEMNVSTLELGDSALYLCASSLDIGVGTEAFFGQGTRLTVV.

This clone was counted once. This sequence joins TRBV28 and TRBJ2-3, with D possibly being TRBD1 (8 bases). V was clipped by 5 bases and J by 3 bases, with 12 bases between them. The CDR3 is made up of 14 amino acids. In germline, CDR1 is MDHEN, CDR2 SYDVKM. The CDR3 DNA follows: TGTGCCAGCAGTACAGGGGGGGTGACAGATACGCAGTATTTT. Its protein is CASSTGGVTDTQYF.

V is TRBV27 and J is TRBJ2-3; a weak D match, TRBD2 (5 bases). Germline CDR1 is MNHEY and CDR2 is SMNVEV (reference sequence). The CDR3 has 15 amino acids. V was clipped by 1 base and J by 0 bases, with 8 bases between them. The CDR3 region is CASSLLGVSTDTQYF. The CDR3 bases are TGTGCCAGCAGTTTATTGGGAGTTAGCACAGATACGCAGTATTTT.

The rearrangement uses TRBV24-1 and TRBJ2-2, with 9 positions matching TRBD1. The V and J ends lost 2 bases and 5 bases, in that order; junction bases with no gene match: 8. The CDR3 consists of 17 residues. Germline V gene data show CDR1 as KGHDR and CDR2 as SFDVKD. CDR3 sequence reads: CATSDSSGTGRTGELFF. The DNA of the CDR3 is TGTGCCACCAGTGATTCCTCCGGGACAGGGAGGACCGGGGAGCTGTTTTTT.

The CDR3 loop is CASRTPTSYEQYF. The CDR3 DNA follows: TGTGCTAGTAGAACGCCGACTAGCTACGAGCAGTACTTC. The chain recombines TRBV12-5 with TRBJ2-7, with D possibly being TRBD2 (6 bases). V was cut by 8 bases and J by 3 bases, with 14 bases left in between. The germline CDR1 and CDR2 sequences are LGHNT and FRNRAP. This CDR3 region has 13 residues.

The sample holds many counts of this clone. The chain links TRBV5-8 to TRBJ2-7; D gene unclear. Trimming left V 4 bases short and J 2 bases short, with 16 bases between. This CDR3 contains 15 residues. Germline CDR1 SGHTS, CDR2 YDEGEE. In DNA form, the CDR3 reads TGTGCCAGCAGCCGGCGTTCAGGTCAGCCCTACGAGCAGTACTTC. Its translation is CASSRRSGQPYEQYF.

This chain joins TRBV27 and TRBJ2-7; D unclear. Germline CDR1 is MNHEY and CDR2 is SMNVEV (reference sequence). Trimming shortened V by 5 bases and J by 0 bases, and 11 bases separated the two germline ends. This CDR3 comprises 14 residues. The CDR3 protein is CASSLLSSSYEQYF. Written as DNA, the CDR3 is TGTGCCAGCAGTCTCCTTTCCAGCTCCTACGAGCAGTACTTC.

The gene calls are TRBV7-9 and TRBJ2-1; 7 nucleotides agree with TRBD2. J was trimmed by 7 bases and V by 5 bases; bases with no gene match: 11. The V gene's germline CDR1 is SEHNR and CDR2 FQNEAQ (reference sequence). This CDR3 has 15 residues. CDR3 amino acids: CASSQGGWSGNEQFF. DNA for the CDR3: TGTGCCAGCAGCCAGGGAGGGTGGTCGGGGAATGAGCAGTTCTTC.

This sequence joins TRBV5-1 and TRBJ2-3, with D unclear. This CDR3 spans 14 amino acids. With 7 bases removed from V and 1 base from J, the gap between germline ends came to 13 bases. The germline V gene has CDR1 SGHRS and CDR2 YFSETQ. The CDR3 protein is CASSAEKGTDTQYF. CDR3 nucleotides: TGCGCCAGCTCCGCGGAAAAGGGCACAGATACGCAGTATTTT.

The sample holds one count of this clone. The chain recombines TRBV5-4 with TRBJ2-3; 8 bases map to TRBD2. V lost 4 bases to trimming and J lost 2 bases; unmatched junction nucleotides: 9. Germline loops: CDR1 SGHNT, CDR2 YYREEE (reference sequence). The CDR3 is 16 amino acids. CDR3 protein: CASSRGLADITDTQYF. Here the CDR3 DNA reads TGTGCCAGCAGCCGAGGACTAGCAGATATCACAGATACGCAGTATTTT.

The chain combines TRBV27 with TRBJ2-7; D is perhaps TRBD2 (5 bases). In germline, CDR1 is MNHEY, CDR2 SMNVEV (reference sequence). The CDR3 loop spans 14 amino acids. V was clipped by 8 bases and J by 4 bases, with 18 bases between them. The CDR3 loop is CASRPEGSDYEQYF. In DNA, the CDR3 is TGTGCCAGCCGCCCAGAGGGATCGGATTACGAGCAGTACTTC.

About this clone itself: At the DNA level, this CDR3 is encoded by other sequences in the same sample as well. The chain uses TRBV12-3 or TRBV12-4 and TRBJ2-7; D ambiguous. Between the trimmed V and J ends, which lost 0 bases and 0 bases, there was a span of 3 bases. The CDR3 length is 13 residues. The CDR3 DNA reads TGTGCCAGCAGTTTAGCGAGCTCCTACGAGCAGTACTTC. Protein sequence: CASSLASSYEQYF.

The CDR3: CASRSSGSYETQYF. The CDR3 region has the DNA TGTGCCAGCAGGAGTAGCGGGAGCTATGAGACCCAGTACTTC. The chain has TRBV27 and TRBJ2-5; 9 bases fit TRBD2. Germline assignment: CDR1 MNHEY and CDR2 SMNVEV (reference sequence). CDR3 length: 14 amino acids. With 6 bases clipped from V and 5 bases from J, the junction kept 7 bases outside the gene matches.

The chain couples TRBV11-2 to TRBJ2-3; no reliable D call. Trimming cost V 3 bases and J 6 bases, with 10 bases left between them. From germline, CDR1 is SGHAT and CDR2 FQNNGV. This CDR3 contains 13 residues. The CDR3 is CASSFTEADTQYF. CDR3 in DNA: TGTGCCAGCAGCTTCACGGAAGCGGATACGCAGTATTTT.

V is TRBV9 and J is TRBJ2-7; 7 nucleotides align to TRBD1. Germline CDR1 reads SGDLS; CDR2 reads YYNGEE. The CDR3 has 14 amino acids. The trim removed 0 bases at V and 3 bases at J, leaving 3 bases unmatched. Here the CDR3 reads CASSVDRDSYEQYF. Here the CDR3 DNA reads TGTGCCAGCAGCGTAGACCGGGACAGCTACGAGCAGTACTTC.

The V call is TRBV4-3, the J call TRBJ1-2; D is uncertain. V dropped 2 bases and J dropped 3 bases, with 13 bases sitting between them. CDR3 length equals 15 residues. Per the germline V gene, CDR1 is LGHNA and CDR2 is YSLEER. CDR3 loop: CASSQREWGDYGYTF. The CDR3 coding sequence is TGCGCCAGCAGCCAACGGGAGTGGGGTGACTATGGCTACACCTTC.

V usage is TRBV7-9 and J usage is TRBJ2-3; 9 bases align to TRBD2. Germline assignment: CDR1 SEHNR and CDR2 FQNEAQ (reference sequence). The CDR3 is 18 amino acids. The V gene end was trimmed by 1 base and the J gene end by 0 bases; junction bases not matched to a gene: 8. Here the CDR3 reads CASSLGGSGRGSTDTQYF. The CDR3 coding sequence is TGTGCCAGCAGCTTAGGTGGTAGCGGGAGAGGTAGCACAGATACGCAGTATTTT.

Only one count was recorded for this clone. The chain combines TRBV3-1 (or the pseudogene TRBV3-2) with TRBJ2-3; 11 bases line up with TRBD2. The CDR3 is 19 amino acids. Trimming removed 2 bases from V and 0 bases from J; junction bases left unmatched: 10. From germline, CDR1 is LGHDT and CDR2 YNNKEL (reference sequence). This CDR3 reads CASSQLPGLAETSTDTQYF. The CDR3 coding sequence is TGTGCCAGCAGCCAACTTCCGGGACTAGCGGAGACTAGCACAGATACGCAGTATTTT.

The chain links TRBV30 to TRBJ2-7; D gene uncertain. There are 11 residues in the CDR3. Germline CDR1 and CDR2: GTSNPN and SVGIG (reference sequence). The ends were cut back, 0 bases at V and 7 bases at J, with 7 bases in the middle. The CDR3 spells CAWSVLGEQYF. The DNA for the CDR3 is TGTGCCTGGAGTGTACTCGGGGAGCAGTACTTC.